These T cell receptor beta chains were read from a single sample in a study of T cell repertoires in cytomegalovirus infection. TCRdb processed the reads anew with MiXCR; each CDR3 protein has one entry. The table records some 130,000 distinct CDR3 sequences, approximately 30% of them present only once. Their specific antigens are unknown. This specimen was CD8+ T cells from cultured PBMCs, taken from culture after CMV antigen stimulation. These receptors originate from a human donor in good health (CMV status not recorded). Some clones in this sample may be carry-over from other donors' samples. Each CDR3 is given with its conserved first and last residue. The order of the fields is CDR3 protein, V gene, J gene.

CDR3: CAWGRGQGAVELFF
V: TRBV30
J: TRBJ1-4

CDR3: CASSFLSGTGELFF
V: TRBV5-4
J: TRBJ2-2

CDR3: CASSLLKAAGSPLHF
V: TRBV27
J: TRBJ1-6

CDR3: CASSSQLGTVSSYEQYF
V: TRBV28
J: TRBJ2-7

CDR3: CASSAPFRDRYGGYTF
V: TRBV7-4
J: TRBJ1-2

CDR3: CASLSLAGFDYNEQFF
V: TRBV7-9
J: TRBJ2-1

CDR3: CASSEGGGYSGNTIYF
V: TRBV4-1
J: TRBJ1-3

CDR3: CASSLLLSSYNEQFF
V: TRBV7-6
J: TRBJ2-1

CDR3: CASSFRQFGNTIYF
V: TRBV28
J: TRBJ1-3

CDR3: CASDSGANVLTF
V: TRBV7-9
J: TRBJ2-6

CDR3: CASSPHRGPGNEQFF
V: TRBV28
J: TRBJ2-1

CDR3: CSAAEGLAGRSSYNEQFF
V: TRBV20-1
J: TRBJ2-1

CDR3: CASSQDWQGAANEQFF
V: TRBV3-1
J: TRBJ2-1

CDR3: CASSIPRQSSGNTIYF
V: TRBV19
J: TRBJ1-3

CDR3: CASSQGTGTSYEQYF
V: TRBV3-1
J: TRBJ2-7

CDR3: CSARLDGGADTQYF
V: TRBV20-1
J: TRBJ2-3

CDR3: CASGFGNTEAFF
V: TRBV12-5
J: TRBJ1-1

CDR3: CARGGSGQFF
V: TRBV2
J: TRBJ2-1

CDR3: CASTPGSFTDTQYF
V: TRBV6-1
J: TRBJ2-3

CDR3: CASSSRPAGNTIYF
V: TRBV27
J: TRBJ1-3

CDR3: CASEHHPGTASGANVLTF
V: TRBV6-6
J: TRBJ2-6

CDR3: CASSGRGSYNEQFF
V: TRBV9
J: TRBJ2-1

CDR3: CASSLATEVNTETFF
V: TRBV12-3/TRBV12-4
J: TRBJ1-1

CDR3: CASRQKGGMNTEAFF
V: TRBV6-1
J: TRBJ1-1

CDR3: CSAVDLYEQYF
V: TRBV20-1
J: TRBJ2-7

CDR3: CASSLGDSTGELFF
V: TRBV5-4
J: TRBJ2-2

CDR3: CASRSLGDDYTF
V: TRBV9
J: TRBJ1-2

CDR3: CASSLGPPGTGYNEQFF
V: TRBV7-9
J: TRBJ2-1

CDR3: CASNIFGQGNTEAFF
V: TRBV11-2
J: TRBJ1-1

CDR3: CASSFGGGRTDTQYF
V: TRBV27
J: TRBJ2-3

CDR3: CASSRAELEPYNSPLHF
V: TRBV6-1
J: TRBJ1-6

CDR3: CASSLPLGPDYF
V: TRBV28
J: TRBJ2-1

CDR3: CASSWPGGLRYNEQFF
V: TRBV7-9
J: TRBJ2-1

CDR3: CASGQVNTEAFF
V: TRBV9
J: TRBJ1-1

CDR3: CASSPEGVTEAFF
V: TRBV18
J: TRBJ1-1

CDR3: CASSAGSTEAFF
V: TRBV10-2
J: TRBJ1-1

CDR3: CASSAVVGQETQYF
V: TRBV25-1
J: TRBJ2-5

CDR3: CASSPIGTGGKDYGYTF
V: TRBV5-4
J: TRBJ1-2

CDR3: CATSREANTEAFF
V: TRBV15
J: TRBJ1-1

CDR3: CASSFFTGELFF
V: TRBV11-2
J: TRBJ2-2

CDR3: CASSQDTAADTQYF
V: TRBV4-1
J: TRBJ2-3

CDR3: CASGPSGANVLTF
V: TRBV19
J: TRBJ2-6

CDR3: CASSQDSSRGRYEQYF
V: TRBV4-1
J: TRBJ2-7

CDR3: CASSESDTQYF
V: TRBV2
J: TRBJ2-3

CDR3: CASSYVGMNTEAFF
V: TRBV6-2/TRBV6-3
J: TRBJ1-1

CDR3: CSASRGDTEAFF
V: TRBV20-1
J: TRBJ1-1

CDR3: CASSLDTGNSPLHF
V: TRBV7-2
J: TRBJ1-6

CDR3: CASSLFGGRGWTEAFF
V: TRBV28
J: TRBJ1-1

CDR3: CASSIEADEAFF
V: TRBV19
J: TRBJ1-1

CDR3: CASSRGPKDGYTF
V: TRBV27
J: TRBJ1-2

CDR3: CASSLAAAGGGADTQYF
V: TRBV5-1
J: TRBJ2-3

CDR3: CASSYSSPKGTGANVLTF
V: TRBV6-5
J: TRBJ2-6

CDR3: CASSLTGQGYYGYTF
V: TRBV27
J: TRBJ1-2

CDR3: CASSLGDRENPEAFF
V: TRBV5-6
J: TRBJ1-1

CDR3: CASSFLKSSGANVLTF
V: TRBV27
J: TRBJ2-6

CDR3: CASTLQGEDTEAFF
V: TRBV7-4
J: TRBJ1-1

CDR3: CASSRPPSGGRYEQYF
V: TRBV7-9
J: TRBJ2-7

CDR3: CASSLYVPSVSNTGELFF
V: TRBV12-3/TRBV12-4
J: TRBJ2-2

CDR3: CASSPAGSGANVLTF
V: TRBV27
J: TRBJ2-6

CDR3: CASGPGLSTDTQYF
V: TRBV12-5
J: TRBJ2-3